The rows below give T cell receptor beta chains drawn from one sample of a study of tumor-infiltrating lymphocytes in localized non-small cell lung cancer. The protocol was immunoSEQ multiplex PCR, while the TCRdb copy is restricted to in-frame clones and leaves out a portion. The profile shows 15,000 to 20,000 clones, around 81% of them singletons. Material for sequencing was uninvolved lung tissue not adjacent to the tumor. These receptors all stem from a human donor with non-small cell lung cancer. The CDR3 runs from the conserved cysteine through the conserved F or W. D genes are given only for firm matches. Size tells how often a clone was seen (once, few, many) or the class of an expanded clone, and some rows leave it out.

CDR3 DNA	CDR3 protein	D gene	clone size	V gene	J gene
TGTGCCAGCCAGGGACTCCCTTTGATCCACAATGAGCAGTTCTTC	CASQGLPLIHNEQFF	-	-	TRBV25-1	TRBJ2-1
TGTGCCAGCAGCCCCGGGCACGCCAACAATGAGCAGTTCTTC	CASSPGHANNEQFF	-	-	TRBV7-3	TRBJ2-1
TGTGCCAGCGGATACAGGGACCGTAGCAATCAGCCCCAGCATTTT	CASGYRDRSNQPQHF	-	-	TRBV6-1	TRBJ1-5
TGCGCCAGCAGCCTGGGGGAGCTGTTAAAAGAGACCCAGTACTTC	CASSLGELLKETQYF	-	-	TRBV5-1	TRBJ2-5
TGCGCCAGCATTAGAGGCGAGGTTCCCTACGAGCAGTACTTC	CASIRGEVPYEQYF	-	few	TRBV10-2	TRBJ2-7
TGTGCCAGCAGTGAAGGGAGCGGAGATACGCAGTATTTT	CASSEGSGDTQYF	-	few	TRBV2	TRBJ2-3
TGCGCCAGCAGCTTGGGTACAGGAGATTCCTACAATGAGCAGTTCTTC	CASSLGTGDSYNEQFF	-	medium-sized	TRBV5-1	TRBJ2-1
TGTGCCAGCAGCGCGCAGGGGGCTTACCATGAGCAGTTCTTC	CASSAQGAYHEQFF	TRBD1	-	TRBV9	TRBJ2-1
TGCGCCAGCAGCCACGGCGGCAACTACGAGCAGTACTTC	CASSHGGNYEQYF	-	-	TRBV4-1	TRBJ2-7
TGTGCCAGCAGCGTCCAGGGGGGCTACAATGAGCAGTTCTTC	CASSVQGGYNEQFF	-	-	TRBV9	TRBJ2-1
TGCGCCAGCAGCGGGGGCAGGGACCGCCTAGATACGCAGTATTTT	CASSGGRDRLDTQYF	-	-	TRBV5-1	TRBJ2-3
TGTGCCAGCAGTCAAGGGGCTGAAGCTTTCTTT	CASSQGAEAFF	-	-	TRBV6-5	TRBJ1-1
TGTGCCAGCAGCTTAGGGGGACAGGGAGGCGGCTACACCTTC	CASSLGGQGGGYTF	TRBD1	-	TRBV7-9	TRBJ1-2